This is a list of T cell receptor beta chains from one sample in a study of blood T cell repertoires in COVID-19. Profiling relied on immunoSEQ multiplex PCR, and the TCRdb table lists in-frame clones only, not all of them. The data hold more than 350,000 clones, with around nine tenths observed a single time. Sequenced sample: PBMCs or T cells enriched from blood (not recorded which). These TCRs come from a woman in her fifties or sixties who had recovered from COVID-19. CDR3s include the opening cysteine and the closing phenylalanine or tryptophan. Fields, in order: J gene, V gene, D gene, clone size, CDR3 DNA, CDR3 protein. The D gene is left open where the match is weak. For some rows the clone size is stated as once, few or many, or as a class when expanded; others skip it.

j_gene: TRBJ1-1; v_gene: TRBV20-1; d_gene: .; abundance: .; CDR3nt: TGCAGTGCCCATAGAGCAGGGGAAGCTTTCTTT; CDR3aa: CSAHRAGEAFF
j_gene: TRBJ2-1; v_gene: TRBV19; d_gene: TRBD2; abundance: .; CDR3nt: TGTGCCAGTAGTATCTCTCTAGCGGGGGAGTTCCTCTCCTACAATGAGCAGTTCTTC; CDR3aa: CASSISLAGEFLSYNEQFF
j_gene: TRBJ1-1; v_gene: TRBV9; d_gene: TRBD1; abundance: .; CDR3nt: TGTGCCAGCAGCCCGGAGGGGACAGGGAACACTGAAGCTTTCTTT; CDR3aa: CASSPEGTGNTEAFF
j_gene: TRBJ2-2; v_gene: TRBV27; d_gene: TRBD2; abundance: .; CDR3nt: TGTGCCAGCACCCAGAGCGGCGGGGGGACCCTGAACACCGGGGAGCTGTTTTTT; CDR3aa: CASTQSGGGTLNTGELFF
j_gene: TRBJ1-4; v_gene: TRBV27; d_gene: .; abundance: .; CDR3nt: TGTGCCAGCAGTCCCCATAGTCCTGAAAAACTGTTTTTT; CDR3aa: CASSPHSPEKLFF
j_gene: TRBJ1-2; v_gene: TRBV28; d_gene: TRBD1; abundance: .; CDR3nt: TGTGCCAGCAGTTTAGCGGGACAGGGGGTCTATGGCTACACCTTC; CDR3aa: CASSLAGQGVYGYTF
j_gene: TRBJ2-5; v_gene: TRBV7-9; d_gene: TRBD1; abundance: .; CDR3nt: TGTGCCAGCAGCAACAACGTGGGGACAGGGGGCCTAATCATCCAAGAGACCCAGTACTTC; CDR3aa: CASSNNVGTGGLIIQETQYF
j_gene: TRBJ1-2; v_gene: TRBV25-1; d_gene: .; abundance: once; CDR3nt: TGTGCCAGCAGTGAATTTAGGACAGACTATGGCTACACCTTC; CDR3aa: CASSEFRTDYGYTF
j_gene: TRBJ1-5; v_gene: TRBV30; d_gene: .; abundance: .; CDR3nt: TGTGCCTGGAGTTTAGGGTTAAGGGGTCTTCAGCCCCAGCATTTT; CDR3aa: CAWSLGLRGLQPQHF
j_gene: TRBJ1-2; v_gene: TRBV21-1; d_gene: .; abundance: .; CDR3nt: TGTGCCAGCCGGGACAGGGATGGCTACACCTTC; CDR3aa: CASRDRDGYTF
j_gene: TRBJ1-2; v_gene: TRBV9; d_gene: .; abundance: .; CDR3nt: TGTGCCAGCAGCGTAGCTCGGGGAGGCAGGGACGACTATGGCTACACCTTC; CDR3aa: CASSVARGGRDDYGYTF
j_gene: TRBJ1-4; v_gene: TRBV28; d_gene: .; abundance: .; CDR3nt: TGTGCCAGCAGCACCGCAGGGAACAATAATGAAAAACTGTTTTTT; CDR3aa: CASSTAGNNNEKLFF
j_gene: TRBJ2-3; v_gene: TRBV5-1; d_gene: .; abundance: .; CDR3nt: TGCGCCATACAAGATACGCAGTATTTT; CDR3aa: CAIQDTQYF
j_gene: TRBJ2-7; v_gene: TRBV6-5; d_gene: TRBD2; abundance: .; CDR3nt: TGTGCCAGCAGACGTGGGACTAGCGGCTCCTACGAGCAGTACTTC; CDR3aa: CASRRGTSGSYEQYF